This TCR beta chain was observed in a study of CD8 T cells in Susac syndrome. With respect to this clonotype: Its antigen is currently unknown.

Broader study findings: The study admitted that it had a relatively small number of individuals in its TCR sequencing and HLA analysis.

Through negative isolation, CD4+ and CD8+ T cells were obtained, while TEMRA cells were enriched using FACS. Random hexamers primed reverse transcription of about 0.45 to 1 ug RNA. TCRdb called the immunoSEQ multiplex PCR reads again in MiXCR, with one record for every CDR3 protein. Among more than 75,000 distinct CDR3 sequences listed, around 94% were seen once. The CDR3 length is 12 residues. The germline CDR1 and CDR2 sequences are MDHEN and SYDVKM. Trimming shortened V by 10 bases and J by 4 bases, and 14 bases separated the two germline ends. This TCR was sampled from a human donor in good health. The chain recombines TRBV28 with TRBJ2-7; D gene uncertain. The material sequenced was CD8+ T cells from PBMCs. The CDR3 here is CATAIGQYEQYF. CDR3 sequence (DNA): TGTGCCACCGCGATCGGTCAGTACGAGCAGTACTTC.